Listed below are T cell receptor beta chains from one sample, sequenced in a study of CD8 T cells in Susac syndrome. Via MiXCR, TCRdb re-called the immunoSEQ multiplex PCR reads, giving one row per CDR3 protein. Among approximately 80,000 distinct CDR3 sequences listed, around 94% were seen once. Sequences were obtained from CD8+ T cells from PBMCs. The receptors come from a human donor with Susac syndrome. The CDR3 runs from the conserved cysteine through the conserved F or W. A D gene is named only where the DNA matches it firmly. Where a row states a size, it is once, few, many or the class of an expanded clone; other rows omit it.

J: TRBJ2-1
D: .
size: .
V: TRBV20-1
DNA: TGCAGTGCTGTCCCAGGCAATGAGCAGTTCTTC
CDR3: CSAVPGNEQFF

J: TRBJ2-1
D: .
size: .
V: TRBV29-1
DNA: TGCAGCGTTGATAAAGCGACTGAGCAGTTCTTC
CDR3: CSVDKATEQFF

J: TRBJ1-5
D: .
size: .
V: TRBV13
DNA: TGTGCCAGCAGCTTAGGGGCAGGTGGCAATCAGCCCCAGCATTTT
CDR3: CASSLGAGGNQPQHF

J: TRBJ2-7
D: .
size: .
V: TRBV5-1
DNA: TGCGCCAGCAGCTTGTTCCAGGATGCAGACGAGCAGTACTTC
CDR3: CASSLFQDADEQYF

J: TRBJ2-2
D: TRBD2
size: .
V: TRBV5-4
DNA: TGTGCCAGCAGCTACGGACTAGCGGGGGTGGCCGGGGAGCTGTTTTTT
CDR3: CASSYGLAGVAGELFF

J: TRBJ2-1
D: .
size: few
V: TRBV11-3
DNA: TGTGCCAGCAGCCCTGGGTCTAATGAGCAGTTCTTC
CDR3: CASSPGSNEQFF

J: TRBJ2-3
D: .
size: .
V: TRBV5-1
DNA: TGCGCCAGCAGCGCCCCACCGGGAACTCGCACAGATACGCAGTATTTT
CDR3: CASSAPPGTRTDTQYF

J: TRBJ2-3
D: .
size: .
V: TRBV6-5
DNA: TGTGCCAGCAGCCTCGCGCAACGCACAGATACGCAGTATTTT
CDR3: CASSLAQRTDTQYF

J: TRBJ2-5
D: TRBD2
size: .
V: TRBV7-2
DNA: TGTGCCAGCAGCTTAGACGGGGGGGCCCAAGAGACCCAGTACTTC
CDR3: CASSLDGGAQETQYF

J: TRBJ2-3
D: .
size: .
V: TRBV5-1
DNA: TGCGCCAGCAGCTTCGAACAAACCCTAGATACGCAGTATTTT
CDR3: CASSFEQTLDTQYF

J: TRBJ1-1
D: .
size: .
V: TRBV9
DNA: TGTGCCAGCAGCGGTGCCTCGATTCACGGAGATGGGACTGAAGCTTTCTTT
CDR3: CASSGASIHGDGTEAFF